This T cell receptor (beta chain) originates from a study of T cells in localized non-small cell lung cancer. Sequencing used immunoSEQ multiplex PCR; TCRdb keeps in-frame clones, though not all of them. The table includes about 59,000 clones, roughly 90% detected once. This CDR3 region has 14 residues. Germline V lookup: CDR1 KGHSH, CDR2 LQKENI. The V end lost 2 bases, the J end lost 8 bases, and 13 bases lay between the germline ends. Remarks on this clone: Its antigen is undetermined.

Regarding the study as a whole: Appearances in adjacent lung were noted for a median approximately 61 of the top 100 tumor clones. Uninvolved adjacent lung showed the highest T cell clonality, exceeding tumor.

The V gene is TRBV18, the J gene TRBJ2-1; perhaps TRBD2 as D (5 bases). The receptor's source is a man between 40 and 75 years old with stage I lung adenocarcinoma. Sequences were derived from peripheral blood, sampled before any cancer treatment. The CDR3 sequence is CASSPERVRDEQFF. CDR3 nucleotides: TGTGCCAGCTCACCAGAGAGGGTCCGCGATGAGCAGTTCTTC.